The rows below give T cell receptor beta chains drawn from one sample of a study of T cells in Graves' hyperthyroidism and ophthalmopathy. In TCRdb, the multiplex PCR reads were re-called with MiXCR into one record per CDR3 protein. The table shows about 840,000 distinct CDR3 sequences, with about 38% occurring only once. Sequencing was performed on blood. These TCRs come from a man between 18 and 35 years old with Graves' hyperthyroidism. The CDR3 runs from the conserved cysteine through the conserved F or W. Each record gives: V gene, D gene, J gene, clone size, CDR3 DNA, CDR3 protein. The D gene is left open where the match is weak. Clone size is given for some rows only: seen once, a few or many times, or a class if the clone is expanded.

v_gene: TRBV29-1; d_gene: .; j_gene: TRBJ1-2; abundance: .; CDR3nt: TGCAGCGTTGAAGAGGGTTCCGACGGGACTTATGGCTACACCTTC; CDR3aa: CSVEEGSDGTYGYTF
v_gene: TRBV29-1; d_gene: .; j_gene: TRBJ1-3; abundance: once; CDR3nt: TGCAGCGCGTCTCAGGTTCTTTCTGGAAACACCATATATTTT; CDR3aa: CSASQVLSGNTIYF
v_gene: TRBV7-2; d_gene: TRBD1; j_gene: TRBJ2-7; abundance: .; CDR3nt: TGTGCCAGCAGCTACTCCGGGACAGGGGGTAGTGGCGAGCAGTACTTC; CDR3aa: CASSYSGTGGSGEQYF
v_gene: TRBV24-1; d_gene: .; j_gene: TRBJ2-6; abundance: many; CDR3nt: TGTGCCACCAGTGATTTGCGTTCTGGGGCCAACGTCCTGACTTTC; CDR3aa: CATSDLRSGANVLTF
v_gene: TRBV5-1; d_gene: .; j_gene: TRBJ1-1; abundance: .; CDR3nt: TGCGCCAGCAGCTTGAACGGCAGGGAAGCTTTCTTT; CDR3aa: CASSLNGREAFF
v_gene: TRBV6-5; d_gene: .; j_gene: TRBJ1-1; abundance: once; CDR3nt: TGTGCCATCAGTTACGGGACTGAAGCTTTCTTT; CDR3aa: CAISYGTEAFF
v_gene: TRBV20-1; d_gene: TRBD1; j_gene: TRBJ1-5; abundance: many; CDR3nt: TGCAGTGCTACACAGGGGGGACGGGGGCCCCAGCATTTT; CDR3aa: CSATQGGRGPQHF
v_gene: TRBV25-1; d_gene: .; j_gene: TRBJ2-7; abundance: many; CDR3nt: TGTGCCAGCAGTGATCGATTACAGGGCGGCGAGCAGTACTTC; CDR3aa: CASSDRLQGGEQYF
v_gene: TRBV29-1; d_gene: .; j_gene: TRBJ1-4; abundance: .; CDR3nt: TGCAGCGTTGAAGATTGGGATTGGGGGGCTAATGAAAAACTGTTTTTT; CDR3aa: CSVEDWDWGANEKLFF
v_gene: TRBV7-9; d_gene: .; j_gene: TRBJ1-4; abundance: few; CDR3nt: TGTGCCAGCAGCCCCGACGGCTCCGGGGCGGAAAAACTGTTTTTT; CDR3aa: CASSPDGSGAEKLFF
v_gene: TRBV4-1; d_gene: .; j_gene: TRBJ1-5; abundance: .; CDR3nt: TGCGCCAGCAGCCAAGGCGGGATGAGCAATCAGCCCCAGCATTTT; CDR3aa: CASSQGGMSNQPQHF
v_gene: TRBV7-9; d_gene: TRBD2; j_gene: TRBJ2-5; abundance: .; CDR3nt: TGTGCCAGCAGCCGAAGAACTAGCGGGAGGGCTCGGGAGACCCAGTACTTC; CDR3aa: CASSRRTSGRARETQYF
v_gene: TRBV20-1; d_gene: .; j_gene: TRBJ1-4; abundance: .; CDR3nt: TGCAGTGCCGGCGGGACAACAACTAATGAAAAACTGTTTTTT; CDR3aa: CSAGGTTTNEKLFF
v_gene: TRBV25-1; d_gene: .; j_gene: TRBJ1-1; abundance: .; CDR3nt: TGTGCCAGCAGCCAAGATCTTCCAGGGATCGTGAACACTGAAGCTTTCTTT; CDR3aa: CASSQDLPGIVNTEAFF
v_gene: TRBV14; d_gene: .; j_gene: TRBJ1-2; abundance: .; CDR3nt: TGTGCCAGCAGCCGAACCATTTTCGGAGGATCTAACTATGGCTACACCTTC; CDR3aa: CASSRTIFGGSNYGYTF
v_gene: TRBV5-6; d_gene: .; j_gene: TRBJ1-1; abundance: few; CDR3nt: TGTGCCAGCAGCTTGGGAAATAGCGCTGAAGCTTTCTTT; CDR3aa: CASSLGNSAEAFF